The clone carrying this T cell receptor beta chain appeared many times. The antigen is not known. The sample belongs to a study of T cells after yellow fever vaccination. Findings and caveats of the study: Subsequent booster samples again held most clones from primary vaccination (96% CD4, roughly 88% CD8). A limited proportion of clonotypes was detected within both the CD4 and CD8 compartments. Contamination by abundant bulk-population clonotypes could be present in FACS-sorted repertoires.

Synthesis of TCR cDNA relied on 5'RACE template switching, which attached a universal primer site and UMIs. Each CDR3 protein is one row after TCRdb ran MiXCR on the 5' RACE reads. The data show fewer than 450,000 distinct CDR3 sequences, 11% seen once. The V gene's germline CDR1 is SEHNR and CDR2 FQNEAQ (reference sequence). The CDR3 spans 13 residues. V was cut by 2 bases and J by 0 bases, with 1 base left in between. This TCR came from a young man who received the YFV17D yellow fever vaccine. The sequenced sample was PBMCs, obtained on the day of the first yellow fever vaccination. The chain recombines TRBV7-9 with TRBJ2-2; D gene unclear. CDR3 in amino acids: CASSLPNTGELFF. In nucleotides, the CDR3 is TGTGCCAGCAGCTTACCGAACACCGGGGAGCTGTTTTTT.